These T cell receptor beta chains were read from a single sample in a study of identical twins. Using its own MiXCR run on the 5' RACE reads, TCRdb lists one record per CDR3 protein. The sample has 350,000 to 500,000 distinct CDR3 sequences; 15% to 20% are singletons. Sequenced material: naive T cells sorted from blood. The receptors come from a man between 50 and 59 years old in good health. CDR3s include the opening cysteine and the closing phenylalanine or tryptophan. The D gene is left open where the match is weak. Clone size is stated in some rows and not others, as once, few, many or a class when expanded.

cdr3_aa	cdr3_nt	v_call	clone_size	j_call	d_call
CASSQAAGGTKNIQYF	TGCGCCAGCAGCCAAGCCGCGGGAGGGACCAAAAACATTCAGTACTTC	TRBV4-3	many	TRBJ2-4	TRBD2
CSAPTGGYGYTF	TGCAGTGCTCCGACAGGGGGCTATGGCTACACCTTC	TRBV20-1	many	TRBJ1-2	TRBD1
CASSYQAGNTGELFF	TGTGCCAGCAGTTACCAGGCAGGGAACACCGGGGAGCTGTTTTTT	TRBV6-5	many	TRBJ2-2	-
CASSLTSRSRLETQYF	TGCGCCAGCAGCTTGACTAGCAGGAGTCGGTTGGAGACCCAGTACTTC	TRBV5-1	-	TRBJ2-5	-
CASKPLISGANVLTF	TGCGCCAGCAAACCGCTGATCTCTGGGGCCAACGTCCTGACTTTC	TRBV5-1	many	TRBJ2-6	-
CASSLGSEAEAFF	TGTGCCAGCAGCTTAGGCAGTGAGGCTGAAGCTTTCTTT	TRBV7-3	many	TRBJ1-1	-
CASSPAPYEQYF	TGTGCCAGCAGCCCGGCTCCCTACGAGCAGTACTTC	TRBV7-2	many	TRBJ2-7	-
CASGPGQGYTGELFF	TGCGCCAGCGGCCCGGGACAGGGTTACACCGGGGAGCTGTTTTTT	TRBV5-1	-	TRBJ2-2	TRBD1
CASSLAGGLIRKETQYF	TGCGCCAGCAGCTTGGCTGGGGGCTTGATCAGGAAAGAGACCCAGTACTTC	TRBV5-1	-	TRBJ2-5	-
CSARVPGSDIQYF	TGCAGTGCTAGAGTCCCAGGATCGGACATTCAGTACTTC	TRBV20-1	-	TRBJ2-4	-
CASRETDRGLNTGELFF	TGTGCCAGCAGGGAAACAGACAGGGGACTAAACACCGGGGAGCTGTTTTTT	TRBV6-1	many	TRBJ2-2	-
CASTSGMGIRTANYGYTF	TGCGCCAGCACCTCAGGTATGGGCATTCGGACGGCTAACTATGGCTACACCTTC	TRBV5-1	-	TRBJ1-2	-
CASSQATRGGIRDIQYF	TGCGCCAGCAGCCAAGCTACACGGGGGGGCATTAGGGACATTCAGTACTTC	TRBV4-3	many	TRBJ2-4	TRBD2
CASSSVQGSGETQYF	TGTGCCAGCAGTTCAGTCCAGGGGTCGGGAGAGACCCAGTACTTC	TRBV6-2/TRBV6-3	few	TRBJ2-5	-
CASSYSIRYPYNEQFF	TGTGCCAGCAGTTACTCGATCAGATACCCTTACAATGAGCAGTTCTTC	TRBV6-5	-	TRBJ2-1	-
CASTHRRLAGVHEQFF	TGTGCCAGCACCCATCGCCGGCTAGCGGGAGTACATGAGCAGTTCTTC	TRBV6-2/TRBV6-3	-	TRBJ2-1	TRBD2
CASSYYQRYGYTF	TGTGCCAGCAGTTATTACCAACGATATGGCTACACCTTC	TRBV27	-	TRBJ1-2	-
CASSSTGYEQYF	TGTGCCAGCAGTTCCACAGGATACGAGCAGTACTTC	TRBV28	many	TRBJ2-7	-
CASSFLAGAYNEQFF	TGTGCCAGCAGCTTCCTAGCGGGAGCCTACAATGAGCAGTTCTTC	TRBV7-2	many	TRBJ2-1	TRBD2
CASSSLGQGMNTEAFF	TGTGCCAGCAGTTCCCTTGGACAGGGGATGAACACTGAAGCTTTCTTT	TRBV28	-	TRBJ1-1	TRBD1
CASSPGTGPSNQPQHF	TGTGCCAGCTCACCAGGGACAGGTCCAAGCAATCAGCCCCAGCATTTT	TRBV18	few	TRBJ1-5	TRBD1
CAISPSGRGANIQYF	TGTGCCATCAGTCCCTCCGGCAGGGGTGCAAACATTCAGTACTTC	TRBV10-3	-	TRBJ2-4	-
CASSLVGTWGYTF	TGTGCCAGCAGCTTGGTAGGAACGTGGGGCTACACCTTC	TRBV5-5	-	TRBJ1-2	-
CGGQDIYSNQPQHF	TGCGGAGGACAGGACATCTATAGCAATCAGCCCCAGCATTTT	TRBV20-1	many	TRBJ1-5	TRBD1
CASSWTGRTGELFF	TGTGCCAGCAGTTGGACAGGGAGAACCGGGGAGCTGTTTTTT	TRBV12-3/TRBV12-4	many	TRBJ2-2	TRBD1
CSARREGTSTETQYF	TGCAGTGCTAGGAGGGAGGGGACCTCAACAGAGACCCAGTACTTC	TRBV20-1	few	TRBJ2-5	TRBD2
CASSLAKGSSGNTIYF	TGTGCCAGCAGCTTAGCGAAGGGCTCCTCTGGAAACACCATATATTTT	TRBV7-8	many	TRBJ1-3	-
CASSLVGGSGNTIYF	TGCGCCAGCAGCTTGGTAGGGGGCTCTGGAAACACCATATATTTT	TRBV5-1	-	TRBJ1-3	-
CAISGTPGQETYEQYF	TGTGCCATCAGTGGGACCCCGGGACAGGAGACCTACGAGCAGTACTTC	TRBV10-3	few	TRBJ2-7	TRBD1
CASSSSGNTQYF	TGCGCCAGCAGCTCCTCAGGGAATACGCAGTATTTT	TRBV5-1	many	TRBJ2-3	-
CASSLLVGENTGELFF	TGTGCCAGCAGTTTGCTTGTGGGCGAGAACACCGGGGAGCTGTTTTTT	TRBV27	many	TRBJ2-2	-
CASSRVGQGSGANVLTF	TGTGCCAGCAGCCGGGTTGGCCAGGGCTCTGGGGCCAACGTCCTGACTTTC	TRBV4-2	many	TRBJ2-6	-
CASSGLLRADTQYF	TGTGCCAGCAGTGGCCTATTACGAGCAGATACGCAGTATTTT	TRBV27	-	TRBJ2-3	-
CSVAPSGTTDTQYF	TGCAGCGTTGCCCCCAGCGGGACCACAGATACGCAGTATTTT	TRBV29-1	few	TRBJ2-3	TRBD2
CSVEPGHKEAFF	TGCAGCGTTGAACCGGGACACAAAGAAGCTTTCTTT	TRBV29-1	many	TRBJ1-1	-
CASSQVPASYEQYF	TGCGCCAGCAGCCAAGTCCCAGCCAGCTACGAGCAGTACTTC	TRBV4-3	few	TRBJ2-7	-
CASSLFTTYNEQFF	TGTGCCAGCAGCTTGTTCACCACCTACAATGAGCAGTTCTTC	TRBV5-6	few	TRBJ2-1	-
CASSLEWANYGYTF	TGTGCCAGCAGCTTGGAATGGGCTAACTATGGCTACACCTTC	TRBV5-4	few	TRBJ1-2	-
CASSQSAATLGEYNEQFF	TGCGCCAGCAGTCAATCGGCGGCGACCCTGGGGGAATACAATGAGCAGTTCTTC	TRBV23-1	-	TRBJ2-1	-
CATSRIGTSGYNEQFF	TGTGCCACCAGCAGAATCGGGACTAGCGGTTACAATGAGCAGTTCTTC	TRBV15	few	TRBJ2-1	TRBD2
CASSYLAGRQETQYF	TGTGCCAGCAGTTACCTAGCGGGCCGCCAAGAGACCCAGTACTTC	TRBV6-5	many	TRBJ2-5	TRBD2
CASSYRFGGAANTEAFF	TGTGCCAGCAGTTATCGGTTTGGAGGGGCCGCTAACACTGAAGCTTTCTTT	TRBV6-2/TRBV6-3	-	TRBJ1-1	-
CRGMGGPPYEQYF	TGCAGGGGGATGGGGGGGCCGCCCTACGAGCAGTACTTC	TRBV20-1	many	TRBJ2-7	-
CASSPRAGYPYEQYF	TGTGCCAGCAGCCCCCGGGCGGGATACCCCTACGAGCAGTACTTC	TRBV7-8	-	TRBJ2-7	-
CASSLANNEQFF	TGTGCCAGCAGCTTAGCAAACAATGAGCAGTTCTTC	TRBV7-9	many	TRBJ2-1	-
CASSQETSQETQYF	TGCGCCAGCAGCCAAGAAACATCCCAAGAGACCCAGTACTTC	TRBV4-1	-	TRBJ2-5	-
CASSQDWATYNEQFF	TGTGCCAGCAGCCAAGATTGGGCAACCTACAATGAGCAGTTCTTC	TRBV4-2	-	TRBJ2-1	-
CASSPRLETDTQYF	TGTGCCAGCAGCCCACGACTAGAGACAGATACGCAGTATTTT	TRBV9	-	TRBJ2-3	-
CASSYSLPDEAFF	TGTGCCAGCAGTTACTCTCTCCCGGATGAAGCTTTCTTT	TRBV6-6	-	TRBJ1-1	-
CSAVDSALNQPQHF	TGCAGTGCTGTGGATAGTGCCCTTAATCAGCCCCAGCATTTT	TRBV20-1	-	TRBJ1-5	-